A selection of T cell receptor beta chains follows, all from one sample in a study of blood T cell repertoires in COVID-19. Sequenced by immunoSEQ multiplex PCR; TCRdb stores in-frame clones only, minus some. The sample has around 93,000 clones, roughly 71% seen once; the top ten hold roughly 10%. Sequencing was carried out using peripheral blood. The receptors come from a woman older than 75 with acute or convalescent COVID-19. Both conserved end residues are part of each CDR3. Only some rows state a clone size, as once, few, many or a class for expanded clones.

CDR3aa	v_gene	j_gene	abundance
CASQLRGILGQTFPAGYTF	TRBV7-9	TRBJ1-2	.
CASSFRGSYQPQHF	TRBV5-6	TRBJ1-5	.
CASSGTGGDNSPLHF	TRBV6-6	TRBJ1-6	once
CARSYRSDRVTSTNEKLFF	TRBV5-3	TRBJ1-4	.
CASSLRSEETQYF	TRBV12-3/TRBV12-4	TRBJ2-5	.
CASSLVVGAYNEQFF	TRBV5-1	TRBJ2-1	.
CASTQGWGQETQYF	TRBV4-1	TRBJ2-5	.
CASTLGTGGFLETQYF	TRBV5-1	TRBJ2-5	once
CASKGSKGEQYF	TRBV6-5	TRBJ2-7	few
CASSRLLLHNEQFF	TRBV6-2/TRBV6-3	TRBJ2-1	.
CASRTGQFTYEQYF	TRBV6-5	TRBJ2-7	.
CASSPQGTNTGELFF	TRBV11-2	TRBJ2-2	few
CAISEPDRGNIQYF	TRBV10-3	TRBJ2-4	few
CASSPTWDRGAAGGYTF	TRBV28	TRBJ1-2	.